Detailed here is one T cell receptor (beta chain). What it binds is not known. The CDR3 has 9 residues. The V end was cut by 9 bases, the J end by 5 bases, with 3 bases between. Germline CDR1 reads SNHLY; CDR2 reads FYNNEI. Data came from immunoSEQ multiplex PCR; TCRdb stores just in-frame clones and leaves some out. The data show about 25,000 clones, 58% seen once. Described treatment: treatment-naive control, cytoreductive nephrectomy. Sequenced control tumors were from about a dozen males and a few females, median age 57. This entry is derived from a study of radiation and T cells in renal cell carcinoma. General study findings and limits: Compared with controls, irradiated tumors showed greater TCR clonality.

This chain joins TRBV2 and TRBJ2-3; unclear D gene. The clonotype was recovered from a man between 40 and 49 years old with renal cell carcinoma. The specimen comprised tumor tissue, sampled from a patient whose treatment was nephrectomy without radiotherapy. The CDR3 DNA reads TGTGCCAGTGGAGATACGCAGTATTTT. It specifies CASGDTQYF. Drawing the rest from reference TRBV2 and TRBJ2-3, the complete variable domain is EPEVTQTPSHQVTQMGQEVILRCVPISNHLYFYWYRQILGQKVEFLVSFYNNEISEKSEIFDDQFSVERPDGSNFTLKIRSTKLEDSAMYFCASGDTQYFGPGTRLTVL.